The 32 T cell receptor beta chains in this list originate from one sample, sequenced in a study of cytomegalovirus exposure and HLA in healthy donors. 13 Jbeta primers and 60 Vbeta primers were used for the PCR. Method: immunoSEQ multiplex PCR; TCRdb's copy keeps in-frame clones and lacks some. Here the sample spans about 250,000 clones, roughly 78% being singletons. The sequencing input was PBMCs. The receptors were gathered from a boy younger than 18 in good health and CMV-seronegative.

This clone was picked up one time. The V call is TRBV6-1, the J call TRBJ2-3, with TRBD2 identical over 7 bases. Germline V gene lookup returns CDR1 MNHNS and CDR2 SASEGT. The CDR3 has 14 amino acids. V dropped 7 bases and J dropped 0; count of bases not matched to a gene: 4. CDR3 region: CASKREYSTDTQYF. In nucleotides, the CDR3 is TGTGCCAGCAAGCGGGAATATAGCACAGATACGCAGTATTTT.

This clone showed up just once. V usage is TRBV7-9 and J usage is TRBJ1-2; D unclear. Germline loops: CDR1 SEHNR, CDR2 FQNEAQ (reference sequence). This CDR3 region has 13 residues. V was shortened by 0 bases and J by 8 bases, with 10 bases between the two germline ends. The CDR3 region is CASSLARARGYTF. The CDR3 DNA is TGTGCCAGCAGCTTAGCGCGGGCACGCGGCTACACCTTC.

The table lists this clone with a few counts. This sequence joins TRBV6-6 and TRBJ2-7; TRBD2 matches at 8 bases. Germline CDR1 reads MNHNY; CDR2 reads SVGAGI (reference sequence). The CDR3 totals 11 residues. Trimming cost V 6 bases and J 12 bases; bases outside gene matches: 7. The CDR3 protein is CASSPGGARYF. The CDR3 nucleotides are TGTGCCAGCAGCCCGGGGGGGGCGCGGTACTTC.

This rearrangement joins TRBV25-1 to TRBJ1-2; 7 nucleotides align to TRBD1. The germline V gene has CDR1 MGHDK and CDR2 SYGVNS. The CDR3 loop spans 14 amino acids. Trimming took 8 bases from V and 2 from J; bases not matched to a gene: 8. CDR3 protein: CASAHRTGNYGYTF. The CDR3 DNA is TGTGCCAGCGCCCACCGGACAGGCAACTATGGCTACACCTTC.

The chain joins TRBV5-6 to TRBJ2-1; 12 nucleotides line up with TRBD2. V was pared by 4 bases and J by 3 bases, with 5 bases of the junction left unmatched. Germline lookup yields CDR1 SGHDT and CDR2 YYEEEE. The CDR3 covers 16 residues. The CDR3 DNA follows: TGTGCCAGCAGCCCCCTAGCGGGAGGGAGCTACAATGAGCAGTTCTTC. The encoded protein is CASSPLAGGSYNEQFF.

The V gene is TRBV5-6, the J gene TRBJ2-7; 8 bases line up with TRBD2. V lost 5 bases, J lost 2 bases, and 6 bases stayed unmatched. This CDR3 region has 14 residues. The germline V gene has CDR1 SGHDT and CDR2 YYEEEE. This CDR3 reads CASRSRGGTYEQYF. The DNA of the CDR3 is TGTGCCAGCAGAAGTCGCGGGGGGACCTACGAGCAGTACTTC.

This clone was found a few times. The same CDR3 is also encoded by other DNA sequences in this sample. The V gene is TRBV29-1, the J gene TRBJ2-6; D may be TRBD1 (6 bases). Trimming cost V 6 bases and J 2 bases, with 8 bases left between them. This CDR3 is built from 13 residues. Germline values: CDR1 SQVTM, CDR2 ANQGSEA. CDR3 region: CSVQGTGANVLTF. The CDR3 bases are TGCAGCGTACAGGGTACTGGGGCCAACGTCCTGACTTTC. The full variable domain, rest sourced from reference TRBV29-1 and TRBJ2-6, is SAVISQKPSRDICQRGTSLTIQCQVDSQVTMMFWYRQQPGQSLTLIATANQGSEATYESGFVIDKFPISRPNLTFSTLTVSNMSPEDSSIYLCSVQGTGANVLTFGAGSRLTVL.

The chain has TRBV11-2 and TRBJ2-5; TRBD2 might be the D (5 bases). There are 15 residues in the CDR3. CDR1 and CDR2 from the germline V gene are SGHAT and FQNNGV. Trimming removed 6 bases at V and 4 bases at J, with 18 bases between. The chain's CDR3 is CASRTYDGVRETQYF. CDR3 DNA: TGTGCCAGCAGAACATATGACGGGGTTCGAGAGACCCAGTACTTC.

The chain joins TRBV5-6 to TRBJ1-1, with 8 bases aligning to TRBD1. The junction had 8 bases not matched to a gene; V was cut back by 1 base and J by 3 bases. The CDR3 is 16 amino acids. Germline CDR1 reads SGHDT; CDR2 reads YYEEEE. The CDR3 loop is CASSLLGQGHDTEAFF. The CDR3 region has the DNA TGTGCCAGCAGCTTGCTAGGACAGGGTCACGACACTGAAGCTTTCTTT.

The chain couples TRBV2 to TRBJ2-2; 11 bases agree with TRBD2. CDR3 length equals 16 residues. V trimming: 8 bases; J trimming: 5 bases; junction bases outside the gene matches: 10. Germline values: CDR1 SNHLY, CDR2 FYNNEI. CDR3 in amino acids: CASGGGRTSGTGELFF. CDR3 sequence (DNA): TGTGCCAGCGGGGGAGGACGGACTAGCGGGACCGGGGAGCTGTTTTTT.

The chain links TRBV5-1 to TRBJ2-7, with TRBD1 as a possible D gene (6 bases). Germline values: CDR1 SGHRS, CDR2 YFSETQ. Trimming removed 3 bases at V and 2 bases at J, with 12 bases between. The CDR3 loop spans 14 amino acids. The CDR3 reads CASSSPGQTYEQYF. The CDR3 DNA follows: TGCGCCAGCAGCTCACCGGGACAAACCTACGAGCAGTACTTC.

V and J are TRBV25-1 and TRBJ1-2, with 7 bases identical to TRBD1. Losses at the gene ends were 8 bases for V and 8 bases for J; bases not matched to a gene: 20. The CDR3 contains 16 residues. The V gene's germline CDR1 is MGHDK and CDR2 SYGVNS. The CDR3 spells CASEDARGPAMRGYTF. DNA of the CDR3: TGTGCCAGCGAGGACGCGAGGGGGCCGGCCATGAGGGGCTACACCTTC.

The CDR3 sequence: CASSLDRGGGQPQHF. In DNA form, the CDR3 reads TGTGCCAGCAGCTTGGACAGGGGAGGGGGTCAGCCCCAGCATTTT. The chain recombines TRBV7-2 with TRBJ1-5; 9 bases are a match to TRBD1. V dropped 3 bases and J dropped 6; count of bases not matched to a gene: 6. This CDR3 is 15 amino acids long. Germline lookup yields CDR1 SGHTA and CDR2 FQGNSA. Full variable domain (rest looked up from reference TRBV7-2 and TRBJ1-5): GAGVSQSPSNKVTEKGKDVELRCDPISGHTALYWYRQSLGQGLEFLIYFQGNSAPDKSGLPSDRFSAERTGGSVSTLTIQRTQQEDSAVYLCASSLDRGGGQPQHFGDGTRLSIL.

This clone has a single count. The rearrangement links TRBV30 to TRBJ1-1; D gene ambiguous. The CDR3 runs to 14 residues. Germline CDR1 GTSNPN, CDR2 SVGIG (reference sequence). V was pared by 4 bases and J by 2 bases, with 14 bases between. The CDR3 nucleotides read TGTGCCTGGAAGGCACGCAGACTAAACACTGAAGCTTTCTTT. It translates to CAWKARRLNTEAFF.

V is TRBV19 and J is TRBJ2-2; no clear D. V was cut by 5 bases and J by 4 bases, with 8 bases left in between. This CDR3 has 13 residues. Germline V gene data show CDR1 as LNHDA and CDR2 as SQIVND (reference sequence). The CDR3 protein is CASSALFTGELFF. CDR3 DNA sequence: TGTGCCAGTAGTGCGTTGTTCACCGGGGAGCTGTTTTTT.

The chain carries TRBV7-6 and TRBJ2-3, with D possibly TRBD2 on 5 matching bases. Germline CDR1 SGHVS, CDR2 FNYEAQ. The CDR3 totals 15 residues. V lost 5 bases, J lost 2 bases, and 14 bases lay in between. CDR3: CASSPVGLLTDTQYF. In DNA form, the CDR3 reads TGTGCCAGCAGCCCCGTAGGACTTCTCACAGATACGCAGTATTTT.

The rearrangement uses TRBV19 and TRBJ2-5; D not certain. Trimming took 1 base from V and 2 from J, leaving 11 bases between them. This CDR3 is built from 15 residues. Germline assignment: CDR1 LNHDA and CDR2 SQIVND (reference sequence). This chain's CDR3 is CASSIGLTQQETQYF. Here the CDR3 DNA reads TGTGCCAGTAGTATAGGTTTGACACAGCAAGAGACCCAGTACTTC.

This chain connects TRBV5-1 to TRBJ1-1; 9 bases are shared with TRBD1. V gave up 0 bases and J gave up 11 bases; unmatched junction bases: 11. CDR3 size: 15 residues. In germline, CDR1 is SGHRS, CDR2 YFSETQ. CDR3 DNA sequence: TGCGCCAGCAGCTTGGAGGTACAGGGGGCGTCCGAGGCTTTCTTT. Residues: CASSLEVQGASEAFF. Variable domain in full (rest from reference TRBV5-1 and TRBJ1-1): KAGVTQTPRYLIKTRGQQVTLSCSPISGHRSVSWYQQTPGQGLQFLFEYFSETQRNKGNFPGRFSGRQFSNSRSEMNVSTLELGDSALYLCASSLEVQGASEAFFGQGTRLTVV.

The chain carries TRBV5-5 and TRBJ2-2; 7 bases fit TRBD2. With V trimmed by 4 bases and J by 4 bases, 13 bases remained unmatched. CDR1 and CDR2 (germline): SGHKS, YYEKEE (reference sequence). The CDR3 is 17 amino acids. As DNA, the CDR3 is TGTGCCAGCAGCCCCCCAACTAGCGCTGGGGGCACCGGGGAGCTGTTTTTT. Its translation: CASSPPTSAGGTGELFF.

V gene TRBV30 combines with J gene TRBJ1-1; TRBD1 might be the D (5 bases). The CDR3 has 12 residues. Germline loops: CDR1 GTSNPN, CDR2 SVGIG (reference sequence). V lost 2 bases and J lost 4, with 8 bases in between. The DNA of the CDR3 is TGTGCCTGGAGTCGGGGGGTCACTGAAGCTTTCTTT. Residues: CAWSRGVTEAFF. Combining the CDR3 with reference TRBV30 and TRBJ1-1 gives the whole variable domain SQTIHQWPATLVQPVGSPLSLECTVEGTSNPNLYWYRQAAGRGLQLLFYSVGIGQISSEVPQNLSASRPQDRQFILSSKKLLLSDSGFYLCAWSRGVTEAFFGQGTRLTVV.

The rearrangement joins TRBV11-2 to TRBJ2-1; 7 bases fit TRBD2. V lost 0 bases, J lost 10 bases, and 3 bases stayed unmatched. CDR1 and CDR2 from the germline V gene are SGHAT and FQNNGV. The CDR3 totals 13 residues. The CDR3 DNA follows: TGTGCCAGCAGCTTAGATTGGGGGGGGGAGCAGTTCTTC. Translating gives CASSLDWGGEQFF.

The V call is TRBV30, the J call TRBJ2-5; D unresolved. The CDR3 spans 13 residues. Trimming left V 1 base short and J 11 bases short, with 17 bases between. Per the germline V gene, CDR1 is GTSNPN and CDR2 is SVGIG (reference sequence). The CDR3: CAWSGVPRDGQYF. Here the CDR3 DNA reads TGTGCCTGGAGTGGGGTCCCCCGCGACGGGCAGTACTTC.

This clone has only one observation. This chain links TRBV10-2 with TRBJ1-1, with 7 bases identical to TRBD1. Losses at the gene ends were 2 bases for V and 5 bases for J; bases not matched to a gene: 5. Per germline, CDR1 WSHSY and CDR2 SAAADI. The CDR3 is 14 amino acids. DNA for the CDR3: TGCGCCAGCAGTGAGCCGGGACAGAGTACTGAAGCTTTCTTT. Translation: CASSEPGQSTEAFF.

Of note for this clone: The junction shows a germline mismatch at one end, possibly a read error. This chain joins TRBV9 and TRBJ2-5; 9 bases align to TRBD2. The CDR3 consists of 14 residues. Germline V gives CDR1 SGDLS, CDR2 YYNGEE. The CDR3 bases are TGTGCCAGCAGCGTAGTAGCAGGGGCGGGGGGGTTGAACTTC. It encodes CASSVVAGAGGLNF. The complete variable domain, with remaining parts taken from reference TRBV9 and TRBJ2-5, reads DSGVTQTPKHLITATGQRVTLRCSPRSGDLSVYWYQQSLDQGLQFLIQYYNGEERAKGNILERFSAQQFPDLHSELNLSSLELGDSALYFCASSVVAGAGGLNFGPGTRLLVL.

This clone was found a few times. J is TRBJ1-3 and V is TRBV18, with a possible D match to TRBD1 (6 bases). This CDR3 has 17 amino acids. V was clipped by 2 bases and J by 2 bases, with 16 bases between them. The germline CDR1 and CDR2 sequences are KGHSH and LQKENI. CDR3 sequence: CASSPSPMQGPGNTIYF. DNA of the CDR3: TGTGCCAGCTCACCATCCCCCATGCAGGGGCCTGGAAACACCATATATTTT.

The chain has TRBV15 and TRBJ2-7, with TRBD1 as a possible D gene (5 bases). The CDR3 is 15 amino acids. The ends were cut back, 3 bases at V and 2 bases at J, with 14 bases in the middle. CDR1 is LNHNV and CDR2 is YYDKDF in the germline V gene (reference sequence). The CDR3 DNA is TGTGCCACCAGCAGGGAAACAGGTCTTACCTACGAGCAGTACTTC. It specifies CATSRETGLTYEQYF.

V and J are TRBV15 and TRBJ2-1, with D possibly being TRBD2 (6 bases). Germline V gene sequence: CDR1 LNHNV, CDR2 YYDKDF (reference sequence). Trimming left V 8 bases short and J 5 bases short, with 16 bases between. This CDR3 has 14 residues. Here the CDR3 DNA reads TGTGCCACCGAGGGAGCCGGGAGTCACAATGAGCAGTTCTTC. Translating it yields CATEGAGSHNEQFF.

CDR3: CASSPTPGQQETQYF. The CDR3 nucleotides read TGTGCCAGCTCACCGACACCGGGACAACAAGAGACCCAGTACTTC. The rearrangement uses TRBV18 and TRBJ2-5, with TRBD1 as a possible D gene (6 bases). From germline, CDR1 is KGHSH and CDR2 LQKENI. Deletions cut 3 bases from V and 2 bases from J, with 13 bases between. The CDR3 sequence is 15 residues long.

The chain recombines TRBV11-2 with TRBJ2-7, with TRBD1 as a possible D gene (5 bases). V dropped 0 bases and J dropped 7 bases, with 16 bases sitting between them. There are 15 residues in the CDR3. Germline V gene sequence: CDR1 SGHAT, CDR2 FQNNGV. CDR3 region: CASSLDPQGLREQYF. CDR3 nucleotide sequence: TGTGCCAGCAGCTTAGATCCCCAGGGTCTAAGGGAGCAGTACTTC. Variable domain in full (rest from reference TRBV11-2 and TRBJ2-7): EAGVAQSPRYKIIEKRQSVAFWCNPISGHATLYWYQQILGQGPKLLIQFQNNGVVDDSQLPKDRFSAERLKGVDSTLKIQPAKLEDSAVYLCASSLDPQGLREQYFGPGTRLTVT.

V usage is TRBV11-2 and J usage is TRBJ2-3, with D possibly being TRBD1 (5 bases). This CDR3 is built from 14 residues. The V end lost 7 bases, the J end lost 1 base, and 12 bases lay between the germline ends. The germline CDR1 and CDR2 sequences are SGHAT and FQNNGV. CDR3 nucleotide sequence: TGTGCCAGCACCATATCCAGGGGCACAGATACGCAGTATTTT. It specifies CASTISRGTDTQYF. The whole variable domain, filled in from reference TRBV11-2 and TRBJ2-3, reads EAGVAQSPRYKIIEKRQSVAFWCNPISGHATLYWYQQILGQGPKLLIQFQNNGVVDDSQLPKDRFSAERLKGVDSTLKIQPAKLEDSAVYLCASTISRGTDTQYFGPGTRLTVL.

The chain employs TRBV27 and TRBJ2-7; D remains ambiguous. V lost 6 bases and J lost 0, with 9 bases in between. CDR1 MNHEY and CDR2 SMNVEV come from the germline V gene (reference sequence). There are 13 residues in the CDR3. The CDR3 reads CASRRSSSYEQYF. The CDR3 nucleotides are TGTGCCAGCAGGAGGTCTTCCTCCTACGAGCAGTACTTC.

The chain is built from TRBV7-9 and TRBJ2-7; 12 positions agree with TRBD2. Trimming removed 2 bases from V and 0 bases from J; junction bases left unmatched: 5. The CDR3 covers 17 residues. The germline V gene has CDR1 SEHNR and CDR2 FQNEAQ (reference sequence). As DNA, the CDR3 is TGTGCCAGCAGCTTACGACTAGCGGGGGTGAGCTCCTACGAGCAGTACTTC. Residues: CASSLRLAGVSSYEQYF.